One sample yielded the 24 T cell receptor beta chains listed below, sequenced in a study of T cell responses to AZD1222 COVID-19 vaccine. TCRdb's table, derived via immunoSEQ multiplex PCR, lists solely in-frame clones and lacks some. The table records 120,000 to 150,000 clones, roughly nine tenths of them present only once. The material was peripheral blood, obtained 28 days after the second AZD1222 dose. Source of these receptors: an adult who received the AZD1222 COVID-19 vaccine.

This chain uses TRBV27 with TRBJ1-2, with a possible D match to TRBD1 (6 bases). The germline V and J ends were trimmed by 3 bases and 6 bases, with 14 bases remaining between them. Germline assignment: CDR1 MNHEY and CDR2 SMNVEV (reference sequence). The CDR3 contains 14 residues. The CDR3, as DNA: TGTGCCAGCAGTTTGGCGGGGGGCACGGATGGCTACACCTTC. This encodes CASSLAGGTDGYTF.

For this clone: The junction departs from the called germline gene at one end, perhaps through a read error. This chain uses TRBV29-1 with TRBJ1-3; perhaps TRBD1 as D (5 bases). Germline CDR1 and CDR2: SQVTM and ANQGSEA. The CDR3 runs 13 residues. CDR3 bases: TGCAGCGTTGTTTCGGGGACTGGAGACACCATATATTTT. Translation: CSVVSGTGDTIYF.

V is TRBV7-8 and J is TRBJ1-1, with 10 bases lining up with TRBD1. The CDR3 length is 19 residues. Trimming at V came to 4 bases and at J to 4 bases, leaving 18 bases not matched to a gene. Per germline, CDR1 SGHVS and CDR2 FQNEAQ. The CDR3 nucleotides are TGTGCCAGCAGCTCCTGGAAGATAGGACAGGGGGATCCGGTCACTGAAGCTTTCTTT. Translation: CASSSWKIGQGDPVTEAFF.

This chain connects TRBV5-1 to TRBJ2-2; TRBD1 matches at 12 bases. The V gene end was trimmed by 4 bases and the J gene end by 4 bases; junction bases not matched to a gene: 5. Germline lookup yields CDR1 SGHRS and CDR2 YFSETQ. This CDR3 region has 16 residues. The DNA of the CDR3 is TGCGCCAGCAGCCCGGGACAGGGGGCTGGCACCGGGGAGCTGTTTTTT. It specifies CASSPGQGAGTGELFF.

The gene calls are TRBV19 and TRBJ2-5; the D gene is possibly TRBD1 (5 bases). The CDR3 sequence is 14 residues long. Trimming left V 8 bases short and J 2 bases short, with 15 bases between. Germline V CDR1 and CDR2: LNHDA, SQIVND (reference sequence). CDR3 sequence (DNA): TGTGCCAGTGCCCGCGGAGACAGTCAAGAGACCCAGTACTTC. Its protein is CASARGDSQETQYF.

The CDR3 loop reads CASSPSTAGEAFF. Here the CDR3 DNA reads TGTGCCAGCAGTCCCTCCACGGCAGGCGAAGCTTTCTTT. V gene TRBV27 combines with J gene TRBJ1-1; D not resolved. This CDR3 comprises 13 residues. V was trimmed by 5 bases and J by 8 bases, leaving 15 bases between them. Germline V gene data show CDR1 as MNHEY and CDR2 as SMNVEV (reference sequence).

The chain recombines TRBV9 with TRBJ1-3; no firm D call. Per the germline V gene, CDR1 is SGDLS and CDR2 is YYNGEE. The CDR3 extends over 14 amino acids. Trimming pared 5 bases from V and 3 bases from J, leaving 12 bases between. CDR3 in amino acids: CASSTRGGGNTIYF. The CDR3 bases are TGTGCCAGCAGTACCCGGGGTGGTGGAAACACCATATATTTT. Supplemented by reference TRBV9 and TRBJ1-3, the full variable domain reads DSGVTQTPKHLITATGQRVTLRCSPRSGDLSVYWYQQSLDQGLQFLIQYYNGEERAKGNILERFSAQQFPDLHSELNLSSLELGDSALYFCASSTRGGGNTIYFGEGSWLTVV.

This clone was detected only a few times. The chain has TRBV4-1 and TRBJ2-7, with 8 nucleotides matching TRBD2. This CDR3 has 15 amino acids. Per germline, CDR1 MGHRA and CDR2 YSYEKL. After removal of 0 bases from V and 3 bases from J, the junction contained 4 bases not matched to a gene. The CDR3 protein is CASSQDASGYYEQYF. Here the CDR3 DNA reads TGCGCCAGCAGCCAAGATGCTAGCGGGTACTACGAGCAGTACTTC.

The genes are TRBV7-9 and TRBJ2-1; a possible D gene is TRBD2 (6 bases). Trimming removed 4 bases from V and 6 bases from J, with 10 bases in between. The CDR3 consists of 13 residues. In germline, CDR1 is SEHNR, CDR2 FQNEAQ (reference sequence). Here the CDR3 reads CASSYPGVNEQFF. CDR3 sequence (DNA): TGTGCCAGCAGCTACCCGGGGGTCAATGAGCAGTTCTTC.

V is TRBV15 and J is TRBJ2-2; D remains ambiguous. The V and J ends lost 0 bases and 7 bases respectively, with 12 bases between them. The CDR3 has 15 residues. Germline assignment: CDR1 LNHNV and CDR2 YYDKDF (reference sequence). The CDR3 reads CATSRDQGLLGELFF. The CDR3 nucleotides are TGTGCCACCAGCAGAGATCAAGGGTTACTCGGGGAGCTGTTTTTT.

This clone was picked up one time. The chain employs TRBV24-1 and TRBJ2-5; unclear D gene. This CDR3 has 11 amino acids. Trimming removed 4 bases from V and 9 bases from J, with 8 bases in between. Germline loops: CDR1 KGHDR, CDR2 SFDVKD. The CDR3 sequence: CATSEGLAQYF. The CDR3 DNA reads TGTGCCACCAGTGAAGGGCTCGCCCAGTACTTC.

V usage is TRBV11-2 and J usage is TRBJ2-3; 8 bases are shared with TRBD2. The J segment lost 5 bases and the V segment lost 4 bases, leaving 5 bases of the junction unmatched. The CDR3 covers 14 residues. Germline loops: CDR1 SGHAT, CDR2 FQNNGV. The DNA for the CDR3 is TGTGCCAGCAGCTGGGGACTAGGCAAAGATACGCAGTATTTT. Translating it yields CASSWGLGKDTQYF.

The chain uses TRBV28 and TRBJ1-2; maybe TRBD1 (5 bases). The CDR3 runs 11 residues. V lost 6 bases, J lost 5 bases, and 7 bases lay in between. The germline V gene encodes CDR1 MDHEN and CDR2 SYDVKM. The CDR3 region has the DNA TGTGCCAGCAGGGGACTTTATGGCTACACCTTC. Translated, it gives CASRGLYGYTF.

The chain recombines TRBV9 with TRBJ2-2; D perhaps matches TRBD1 (6 bases). The germline CDR1 and CDR2 sequences are SGDLS and YYNGEE. This CDR3 region has 15 residues. The V end lost 5 bases, the J end lost 3 bases, and 14 bases lay between the germline ends. CDR3 loop: CASSSTGTYTGELFF. CDR3 DNA sequence: TGTGCCAGCAGTTCTACCGGGACATACACCGGGGAGCTGTTTTTT.

The genes are TRBV11-2 and TRBJ2-1; 8 nucleotides agree with TRBD2. V lost 9 bases, J lost 7 bases, and 11 bases stayed unmatched. In germline, CDR1 is SGHAT, CDR2 FQNNGV. The CDR3 is made up of 14 amino acids. CDR3 nucleotides: TGTGCCAGTATCAGCGGGAGTGGGGCGAATGAGCAGTTCTTC. Amino acids: CASISGSGANEQFF.

The J gene is TRBJ2-2, the V gene TRBV12-3 or TRBV12-4; D not resolved. The CDR3 runs 13 residues. V lost 5 bases and J 3 bases, leaving 7 bases between the germline ends. CDR3 loop: CASSIKYTGELFF. As DNA, the CDR3 is TGTGCCAGCAGTATAAAGTACACCGGGGAGCTGTTTTTT.

The rearrangement uses TRBV5-6 and TRBJ1-2; 7 bases align to TRBD1. The CDR3 sequence is 17 residues long. CDR1 and CDR2 from the germline V gene are SGHDT and YYEEEE. V shed 4 bases and J 2 bases; nucleotides not matched to a gene: 14. CDR3 nucleotide sequence: TGTGCCAGCAGCCTAAGACAGGGAATAAGATTAAACTATGGCTACACCTTC. Translation: CASSLRQGIRLNYGYTF.

The chain employs TRBV4-3 and TRBJ2-2; TRBD2 matches at 11 bases. Germline trimming cut 0 bases from V and 5 bases from J; bases unmatched to any gene: 8. This CDR3 is 18 amino acids long. CDR1 is LGHNA and CDR2 is YSLEER in the germline V gene. The CDR3 spells CASSQEWIAGGRTGELFF. The CDR3 bases are TGCGCCAGCAGCCAAGAGTGGATAGCGGGGGGGCGAACCGGGGAGCTGTTTTTT.

CDR3 sequence: CASSPSRNTIYF. CDR3 DNA sequence: TGTGCCAGCAGTCCGTCGAGAAACACCATATATTTT. V gene TRBV28 combines with J gene TRBJ1-3, with no clear D. The ends were cut back, 5 bases at V and 5 bases at J, with 7 bases in the middle. This CDR3 spans 12 amino acids. Per the germline V gene, CDR1 is MDHEN and CDR2 is SYDVKM.

V gene TRBV3-1 (or the pseudogene TRBV3-2) combines with J gene TRBJ2-1; 7 nucleotides agree with TRBD2. This CDR3 contains 12 residues. V trimming: 5 bases; J trimming: 10 bases; junction bases outside the gene matches: 5. CDR1 LGHDT and CDR2 YNNKEL come from the germline V gene (reference sequence). Here the CDR3 reads CASSFSGREQFF. The DNA for the CDR3 is TGTGCCAGCAGCTTCTCCGGGAGGGAGCAGTTCTTC.

This chain connects TRBV7-9 to TRBJ1-2; D not certain. The CDR3 is 12 amino acids. Trimming pared 5 bases from V and 1 base from J, leaving 5 bases between. Germline values: CDR1 SEHNR, CDR2 FQNEAQ (reference sequence). This CDR3 reads CASSISNYGYTF. For the CDR3, the DNA is TGTGCCAGCAGCATAAGTAACTATGGCTACACCTTC.

V usage is TRBV18 and J usage is TRBJ2-5; a possible D gene is TRBD1 (5 bases). Germline lookup yields CDR1 KGHSH and CDR2 LQKENI. V dropped 5 bases and J dropped 2 bases, with 18 bases sitting between them. CDR3 length: 16 residues. The CDR3 nucleotides are TGTGCCAGCTCATCAAGAAACGGTAGACAGCAAGAGACCCAGTACTTC. This gives the protein CASSSRNGRQQETQYF.

This chain connects TRBV7-8 to TRBJ1-5; 7 nucleotides agree with TRBD1. The J segment lost 7 bases and the V segment lost 5 bases, leaving 5 bases of the junction unmatched. In germline, CDR1 is SGHVS, CDR2 FQNEAQ. The CDR3 has 13 residues. CDR3 protein: CASSRDREQPQHF. DNA of the CDR3: TGTGCCAGCAGCCGCGACAGGGAACAGCCCCAGCATTTT.

V and J are TRBV19 and TRBJ1-2; TRBD1 agrees at 7 bases. V trimming: 4 bases; J trimming: 4 bases; junction bases outside the gene matches: 12. The CDR3 runs 16 residues. CDR1 and CDR2 (germline): LNHDA, SQIVND (reference sequence). The CDR3: CASSTQGTVTGYGYTF. CDR3 sequence (DNA): TGTGCCAGTAGTACCCAAGGGACAGTTACTGGCTATGGCTACACCTTC.